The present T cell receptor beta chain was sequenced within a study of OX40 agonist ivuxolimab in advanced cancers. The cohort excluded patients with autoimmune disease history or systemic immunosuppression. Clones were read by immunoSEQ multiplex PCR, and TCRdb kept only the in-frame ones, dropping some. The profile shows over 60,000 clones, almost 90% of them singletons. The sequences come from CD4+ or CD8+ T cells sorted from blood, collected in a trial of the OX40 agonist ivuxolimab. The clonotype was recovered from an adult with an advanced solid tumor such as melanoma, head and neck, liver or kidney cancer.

The CDR3, as DNA: TGTGCCAGCAGTGAACCAGCCATGAACACTGAAGCTTTCTTT. Its protein is CASSEPAMNTEAFF. This sequence joins TRBV6-1 and TRBJ1-1; D not certain. The CDR3 has 14 amino acids. Germline assignment: CDR1 MNHNS and CDR2 SASEGT. Trimming pared 2 bases from V and 0 bases from J, leaving 7 bases between.